This T cell receptor (beta chain) was recorded in a study of OX40 agonist ivuxolimab in advanced cancers. V was clipped by 4 bases and J by 3 bases, with 15 bases between them. CDR1 and CDR2 (germline): MGHRA, YSYEKL. The CDR3 loop spans 15 amino acids. Assay used: immunoSEQ multiplex PCR; TCRdb lists only in-frame clones, some missing. The top ten clones hold over 0.15% of a sample with around 80,000 clones, about nine tenths of them seen once. The sample was CD4+ or CD8+ T cells sorted from blood, taken in a trial of the OX40 agonist ivuxolimab. The clonotype was recovered from an adult with an advanced solid tumor such as melanoma, head and neck, liver or kidney cancer. V usage is TRBV4-1 and J usage is TRBJ1-1; D may be TRBD1 (5 bases). CDR3 DNA sequence: TGCGCCAGCAGCCTGTCTACGGCGGGGCACACTGAAGCTTTCTTT. This encodes CASSLSTAGHTEAFF.